This T cell receptor beta chain was recorded in a study of OX40 agonist ivuxolimab in advanced cancers. For the study at large: Antecedent anti-PD-1, anti-PD-L1 or anti-CTLA-4 therapy was permissible, with 40% having received some.

Sequencing used immunoSEQ multiplex PCR; TCRdb keeps in-frame clones, though not all of them. The table includes some 39,000 clones, roughly four fifths detected once. Study observations and caveats: At doses 0.1 to 3.0 mg/kg, CD4+ and CD8+ clones expanded.

Of note for this clone: The antigen remains unidentified.

The input for sequencing was CD4+ or CD8+ T cells sorted from blood, taken in a trial of the OX40 agonist ivuxolimab. The sequence derives from an adult with an advanced solid tumor such as melanoma, head and neck, liver or kidney cancer.

CDR3 sequence: CASSEIASYNEQFF. CDR3 sequence (DNA): TGTGCCAGCAGTGAAATTGCCAGTTACAATGAGCAGTTCTTC. The chain is built from TRBV2 and TRBJ2-1, with unresolved D. V was trimmed by 2 bases and J by 4 bases, leaving 9 bases between them. Per germline, CDR1 SNHLY and CDR2 FYNNEI. This CDR3 spans 14 amino acids.